The source of this TCR beta chain is a study of T-cell memory formation after mild COVID-19. Regarding the study as a whole: Later expanders leaned CD4+, whereas clones that contracted between day 15 and 85 were balanced CD4/CD8. Cross-reactive memory appears to have joined, as suggested by some responding clones showing up in pre-infection memory. Shrinking CD4+ clones resided mostly in CM and EM, and CD8+ ones in EMRA.

This clonotype occurred a few times. As yet, its antigen is unknown. An end of the junction does not agree with germline; a read error may underlie this. Libraries for TCRalpha and TCRbeta carried sample barcodes and unique molecular identifiers via 5'RACE. TCRdb processed the 5' RACE reads anew with MiXCR; each CDR3 protein has one entry. This table has around 90,000 distinct CDR3 sequences, about 15% appearing once. The length of the CDR3 is 12 residues. Germline CDR1 DFQATT, CDR2 SNEGSKA (reference sequence). The material sequenced was PBMCs or a T cell subset sorted from them (not recorded which). The sequence was obtained from a man younger than 30 who had mild COVID-19 (a few samples of this study predate the infection). Cell type and time point are not known. The chain links TRBV20-1 to TRBJ1-2; 8 bases agree with TRBD1. The CDR3 protein is CSAGGQGAHLPF. DNA of the CDR3: TGCAGTGCAGGGGGGCAGGGGGCGCATCTCCCCTTC.